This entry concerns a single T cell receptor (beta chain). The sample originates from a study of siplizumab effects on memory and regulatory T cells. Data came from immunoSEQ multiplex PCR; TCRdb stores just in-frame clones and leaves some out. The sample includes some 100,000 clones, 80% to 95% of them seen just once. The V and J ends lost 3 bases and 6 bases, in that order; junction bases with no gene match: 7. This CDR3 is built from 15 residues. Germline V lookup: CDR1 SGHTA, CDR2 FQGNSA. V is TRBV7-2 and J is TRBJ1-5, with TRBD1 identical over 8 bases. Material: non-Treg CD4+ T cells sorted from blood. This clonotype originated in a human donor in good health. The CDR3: CASSLQGAEVQPQHF. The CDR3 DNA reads TGTGCCAGCAGCTTGCAGGGGGCGGAGGTTCAGCCCCAGCATTTT. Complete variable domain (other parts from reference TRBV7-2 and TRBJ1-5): GAGVSQSPSNKVTEKGKDVELRCDPISGHTALYWYRQSLGQGLEFLIYFQGNSAPDKSGLPSDRFSAERTGGSVSTLTIQRTQQEDSAVYLCASSLQGAEVQPQHFGDGTRLSIL.